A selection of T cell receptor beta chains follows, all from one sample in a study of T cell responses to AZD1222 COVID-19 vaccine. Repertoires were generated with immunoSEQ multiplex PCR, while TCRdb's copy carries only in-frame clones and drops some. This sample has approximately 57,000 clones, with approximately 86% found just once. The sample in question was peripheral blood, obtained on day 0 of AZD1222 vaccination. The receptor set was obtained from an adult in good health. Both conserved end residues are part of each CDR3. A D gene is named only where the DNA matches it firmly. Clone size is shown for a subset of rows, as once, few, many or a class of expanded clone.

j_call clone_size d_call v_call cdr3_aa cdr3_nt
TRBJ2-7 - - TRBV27 CASCPNIPYEQYF TGTGCCAGTTGCCCCAATATCCCGTACGAGCAGTACTTC
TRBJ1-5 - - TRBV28 CASRREWNQPQHF TGTGCCAGCCGCCGGGAGTGGAATCAGCCCCAGCATTTT
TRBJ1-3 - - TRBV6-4 CASGPHSGKDTIYF TGTGCCAGCGGCCCACACTCCGGGAAAGACACCATATATTTT
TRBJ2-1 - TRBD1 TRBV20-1 CSASSGQGAGEQFF TGCAGTGCTAGTAGTGGCCAGGGGGCAGGTGAGCAGTTCTTC
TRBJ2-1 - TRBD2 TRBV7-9 CASSLARLAGGIGHNEQFF TGTGCCAGCAGCTTAGCGCGACTAGCGGGAGGGATCGGACACAATGAGCAGTTCTTC
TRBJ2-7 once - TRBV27 CASSSSDSIYEQYF TGTGCCAGCAGTTCGTCAGACTCGATATACGAGCAGTACTTC
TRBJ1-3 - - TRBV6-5 CATHPPGNTIYF TGTGCCACCCACCCGCCTGGAAACACCATATATTTT
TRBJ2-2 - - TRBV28 CASSLGQNTGELFF TGTGCCAGCAGCCTGGGACAAAACACCGGGGAGCTGTTTTTT
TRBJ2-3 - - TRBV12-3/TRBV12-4 CASSSGGIGTQYF TGTGCCAGCAGTTCAGGAGGGATTGGTACGCAGTATTTT
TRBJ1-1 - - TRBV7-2 CASSRTRNTEAFF TGTGCCAGCAGCCGCACACGGAACACTGAAGCTTTCTTT
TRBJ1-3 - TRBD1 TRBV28 CASSRGGQSGNTIYF TGTGCCAGCAGTCGGGGGGGACAGTCTGGAAACACCATATATTTT
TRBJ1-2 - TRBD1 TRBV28 CASTFTETGAFNYGYTF TGTGCCAGCACCTTCACCGAGACAGGGGCATTTAACTATGGCTACACCTTC
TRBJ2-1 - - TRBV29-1 CSGEEGSGVRYNEQFF TGCAGCGGGGAGGAGGGATCGGGAGTTCGGTACAATGAGCAGTTCTTC
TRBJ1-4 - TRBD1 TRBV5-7 CASIPDQGAGEKLFF TGTGCCAGCATCCCCGATCAGGGGGCCGGAGAAAAACTGTTTTTT
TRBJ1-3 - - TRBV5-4 CASSYGTGSGNTIYF TGTGCCAGCAGCTATGGAACAGGGAGTGGAAACACCATATATTTT
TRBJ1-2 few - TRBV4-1 CASSQEHTGLNYGYTF TGCGCCAGCAGCCAGGAACATACGGGCCTCAACTATGGCTACACCTTC
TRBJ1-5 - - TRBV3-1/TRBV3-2 CASSPSTTRPQHF TGTGCCAGCAGCCCCTCCACGACGAGGCCCCAGCATTTT
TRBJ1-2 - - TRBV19 CATQRDSSLQSYGYTF TGTGCCACCCAGAGGGACTCCTCACTACAGTCCTATGGCTACACCTTC
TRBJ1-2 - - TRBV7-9 CASTSGGAGYTF TGTGCCAGCACCTCAGGAGGGGCTGGCTACACCTTC
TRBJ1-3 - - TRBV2 CASTKWEGGNTIYF TGTGCCAGCACCAAATGGGAGGGAGGAAACACCATATATTTT
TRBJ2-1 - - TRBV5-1 CASSLGSGNPYSYNEQFF TGCGCCAGCAGCTTAGGCTCCGGAAACCCTTACTCCTACAATGAGCAGTTCTTC
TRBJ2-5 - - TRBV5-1 CASSLGADETQYF TGCGCCAGCAGCTTGGGCGCGGATGAGACCCAGTACTTC
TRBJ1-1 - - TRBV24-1 CATSDLSRANTEAFF TGTGCCACCAGTGATTTAAGCAGGGCGAACACTGAAGCTTTCTTT
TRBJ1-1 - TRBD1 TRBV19 CASSRAQGARATEAFF TGTGCCAGTAGTAGAGCCCAGGGGGCGCGGGCTACTGAAGCTTTCTTT
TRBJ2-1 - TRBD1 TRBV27 CASSPRQGWDEQFF TGTGCCAGCAGTCCGCGACAGGGTTGGGATGAGCAGTTCTTC
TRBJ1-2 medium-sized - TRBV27 CASSFRANLNYGYTF TGTGCCAGCAGTTTTCGTGCGAACTTAAACTATGGCTACACCTTC